This TCR beta chain was documented in a study of T cell clonotyping in hematopoietic cell transplantation. General study findings and limits: Cells were unsorted, so CD4 and CD8 contributions were not separated. Few recipient clonotypes overlapped donors; over 95% were de novo at given depth. Pathologically expanded recipient clonotypes increased progressively from day 30 to day 180 as diversity fell.

The germline V gene has CDR1 SGHDT and CDR2 YYEEEE. The ends were cut back, 1 base at V and 0 bases at J, with 8 bases in the middle. The length of the CDR3 is 15 residues. Only in-frame clones appear in the TCRdb table, and some are missing; sequencing was by immunoSEQ multiplex PCR. This sample has 15,000 to 20,000 clones, with 70% to 85% found just once. Concerning this clone: What it binds is unknown.

The J gene is TRBJ1-3, the V gene TRBV5-6; D is unclear. This TCR was recovered from a man in his sixties in good health. Some clones in this sample may be carry-over from other donors' samples. The sequenced sample was peripheral blood mononuclear cells. In DNA form, the CDR3 reads TGTGCCAGCAGCTTGCCGTTTAACTCTGGAAACACCATATATTTT. It encodes CASSLPFNSGNTIYF.